This TCR beta chain was recorded in a study of tissue T cells after allogeneic stem cell transplantation. Study-wide results and limits: Some tissue clones might be persisting host cells; their alloreactivity or antigen specificity was not determined. Only a limited share of tissue TCRs appeared in blood or spleen. TCR repertoires tracked anatomic similarity, regardless of disease or transplant status.

Noted time point: mouse harvest day 14 after allogeneic transplant. Tail vein injection delivered 10^7 T-cell-depleted bone marrow cells and 10^6 splenic CD5+ T cells. Mice had MHC-mismatched B6 into BALB/c GVHD, sampled day 7 or 14. Produced via immunoSEQ multiplex PCR; TCRdb's table is partial and in-frame only. Altogether 1,500 to 2,000 clones are present, 35% to 50% being singletons, with the ten largest covering about 20%. On this clone: Its antigen remains unidentified. The genes are named according to mouse.

The TCR was taken from a female BALB/c mouse given C57BL/6 T cells with graft-versus-host disease after an allogeneic hematopoietic cell transplant. What was sequenced was gut tissue.

CDR3 sequence: CASSLTGKNTEVFF. CDR3 DNA, as far as it was read: TGTGCCAGCAGTCTGACAGGGAAAAACACAGAAGTCTTC. The rearrangement links TRBV26 to TRBJ1-1; TRBD1 might be the D (6 bases). The read is 1 residue too short to cover the CDR3 end, so that end is filled in from the germline J gene. The V and J ends lost 2 bases and 1 base respectively, with 8 bases between them. Germline assignment: CDR1 KGHPV and CDR2 FQNQEV (reference sequence). This CDR3 has 14 residues.